A selection of T cell receptor beta chains follows, all from one sample in a study of Graves' ophthalmopathy and Graves' hyperthyroidism. Using its own MiXCR run on the multiplex PCR reads, TCRdb lists one record per CDR3 protein. The sample yields 560,000 or so distinct CDR3 sequences, about 40% seen once. The sample taken for sequencing was peripheral blood or thyroid tissue (not recorded which). These receptors were obtained from an adult man with Graves' hyperthyroidism. The CDR3 runs from the conserved cysteine through the conserved F or W. Each record gives: J gene, V gene, clone size, D gene, CDR3 protein, CDR3 DNA. A D gene is named only where the DNA matches it firmly. Size values are once, few and many counts, or a class for expanded clones, and some rows have none.

TRBJ2-7 TRBV7-3 few - CASSQVRDGPYEQYF TGTGCCAGCAGCCAAGTCCGGGACGGTCCCTACGAGCAGTACTTC
TRBJ1-1 TRBV12-3/TRBV12-4 many - CASGAGGPEAFF TGTGCCAGCGGGGCGGGGGGACCTGAAGCTTTCTTT
TRBJ1-1 TRBV20-1 - - CSAPGVLSTEAFF TGCAGTGCTCCAGGGGTCCTGAGCACTGAAGCTTTCTTT
TRBJ2-7 TRBV7-9 - - CASSLVGQGLVHEQYF TGTGCCAGCAGCTTGGTCGGTCAGGGGCTTGTCCACGAGCAGTACTTC
TRBJ2-1 TRBV20-1 - - CSAREGGYNEQFF TGCAGTGCTAGAGAGGGCGGTTACAATGAGCAGTTCTTC
TRBJ1-1 TRBV7-9 - TRBD1 CASSLDRGGATEALF TGTGCCAGCAGCTTGGACAGGGGGGGGGCAACTGAAGCTCTCTTT
TRBJ1-1 TRBV20-1 few TRBD1 CSANPTGARRTEAFF TGCAGTGCTAATCCCACAGGGGCAAGGAGGACTGAAGCTTTCTTT
TRBJ1-1 TRBV25-1 - TRBD1 CASSLRDRVGAFF TGTGCCAGCAGTCTCAGGGACAGGGTGGGAGCTTTCTTT
TRBJ2-3 TRBV4-2 few TRBD1 CASSRDRGADTQYF TGTGCCAGCAGCCGAGACAGGGGAGCAGATACGCAGTATTTT
TRBJ1-5 TRBV5-1 - - CASSLGTGQVGPQHF TGCGCCAGCAGCTTGGGAACAGGCCAGGTGGGGCCCCAGCATTTT
TRBJ1-2 TRBV30 few - CASRRGATYGYTF TGTGCCTCACGACGGGGGGCGACTTATGGCTACACCTTC
TRBJ2-7 TRBV28 few TRBD2 CASSLPLAGTPYEQYF TGTGCCAGCAGTTTACCTCTAGCGGGAACACCTTACGAGCAGTACTTC
TRBJ2-3 TRBV29-1 many - CSVGTTASTDTQYF TGCAGCGTTGGCACCACCGCTAGCACAGATACGCAGTATTTT
TRBJ1-3 TRBV28 - TRBD1 CASSSPGQAGNTIYF TGTGCCAGCAGTTCCCCAGGACAGGCTGGAAACACCATATATTTT
TRBJ1-3 TRBV12-3/TRBV12-4 - - CASSTVGDSGNTIYF TGTGCCAGCAGTACGGTGGGGGACTCTGGAAACACCATATATTTT
TRBJ2-2 TRBV7-2 many - CASSTGRESGELFF TGTGCCAGCAGCACAGGGCGGGAGTCCGGGGAGCTGTTTTTT
TRBJ2-5 TRBV9 - - CASSPSGGSPWVETQYF TGTGCCAGCAGCCCCAGTGGGGGGTCCCCATGGGTGGAGACCCAGTACTTC
TRBJ2-7 TRBV20-1 - - CSPSGGGEQYF TGCAGTCCCTCCGGGGGAGGCGAGCAGTACTTC
TRBJ1-1 TRBV5-1 many - CASSPERGRGTEAFF TGCGCCAGCAGCCCAGAGCGCGGACGTGGCACTGAAGCTTTCTTT
TRBJ2-1 TRBV20-1 - TRBD2 CSAYGTSGTYNEQFF TGCAGTGCTTACGGGACTAGCGGGACCTACAATGAGCAGTTCTTC
TRBJ2-1 TRBV24-1 - - CATSERTSLGNEQFF TGTGCCACCAGTGAACGAACTAGTTTGGGTAATGAGCAGTTCTTC
TRBJ2-5 TRBV7-7 - TRBD2 CASPWTSGDCAPTQETQYF TGTGCTAGCCCCTGGACTAGCGGGGATTGCGCTCCTACCCAAGAGACCCAGTACTTC
TRBJ2-6 TRBV7-2 - - CASSSTGYGANVLTF TGTGCCAGCAGCTCGACGGGATATGGGGCCAACGTCCTGACTTTC
TRBJ1-1 TRBV15 many - CATSRELGNTEAFF TGCGCCACCAGCAGAGAGTTGGGGAACACTGAAGCTTTCTTT
TRBJ2-3 TRBV12-3/TRBV12-4 - - CASSLGTTDTQYF TGCGCCAGCAGCTTGGGGACAACAGATACGCAGTATTTT
TRBJ1-5 TRBV29-1 - - CSGWGVGEEPQHF TGCAGCGGATGGGGGGTTGGGGAAGAGCCCCAGCATTTT
TRBJ2-1 TRBV7-2 - TRBD2 CASSLALSGLAGGKRYNEQFF TGTGCCAGCAGCTTAGCGTTGTCGGGACTAGCGGGGGGGAAACGCTACAATGAGCAGTTCTTC
TRBJ2-7 TRBV24-1 - - CATSDSRQNYEQYF TGTGCCACCAGTGATTCAAGGCAGAACTACGAGCAGTACTTC
TRBJ1-6 TRBV20-1 many TRBD1 CSARRQGANNSPLHF TGCAGTGCTAGACGGCAGGGGGCAAATAATTCACCCCTCCACTTT
TRBJ1-1 TRBV19 many - CASSKEGRLNTEAFF TGTGCCAGTAGTAAGGAGGGACGGTTGAACACTGAAGCTTTCTTT
TRBJ1-1 TRBV10-3 many - CAISGSGNTEAFF TGTGCCATCAGTGGTTCAGGGAACACTGAAGCTTTCTTT
TRBJ2-7 TRBV7-9 - - CASSSGINRGEQYF TGTGCCAGCAGCTCAGGGATAAATCGGGGCGAGCAGTACTTC
TRBJ1-5 TRBV20-1 once TRBD1 CSARDSDRALSQPQHF TGCAGTGCTAGAGATTCGGACAGGGCCTTGAGTCAGCCCCAGCATTTT
TRBJ1-2 TRBV29-1 many - CSGLGGLVRGYTF TGCAGCGGCTTAGGTGGACTGGTCCGTGGCTACACCTTC
TRBJ2-7 TRBV20-1 many TRBD1 CSARVAGTGNSYEQYF TGCAGTGCTAGAGTAGCTGGGACAGGGAATTCCTACGAGCAGTACTTC
TRBJ2-3 TRBV29-1 - TRBD1 CSVELVGQGAMDTQYF TGCAGCGTTGAACTCGTAGGACAGGGGGCAATGGATACGCAGTATTTT
TRBJ2-5 TRBV20-1 few - CSARDLVGETQYF TGCAGTGCTAGAGACCTAGTGGGGGAGACCCAGTACTTC
TRBJ1-5 TRBV3-1 - - CASSHYDTNQPQHF TGTGCCAGCAGCCACTATGACACCAATCAGCCCCAGCATTTT
TRBJ1-2 TRBV5-1 - - CASSLYSGTDGYTF TGCGCCAGCAGCTTGTACTCCGGGACCGATGGCTACACCTTC
TRBJ2-7 TRBV2 - - CASSYSLTNTQYF TGTGCCAGCAGTTACTCCCTGACGAATACGCAGTACTTC
TRBJ2-7 TRBV10-3 many TRBD1 CAIGGQGYEQYF TGTGCCATCGGTGGACAGGGCTACGAGCAGTACTTC
TRBJ2-7 TRBV20-1 many - CSANTLRSYEQYF TGCAGTGCTAATACACTCAGGTCCTACGAGCAGTACTTC
TRBJ1-6 TRBV19 many - CASNEWDGGNSPLHF TGTGCCAGTAACGAGTGGGACGGAGGGAATTCACCCCTCCACTTT
TRBJ1-1 TRBV4-1 many - CASSQSSGMNTEAFF TGCGCCAGCAGCCAGTCGTCAGGCATGAACACTGAAGCTTTCTTT
TRBJ2-5 TRBV24-1 - TRBD2 CATKRGETQYF TGTGCCACCAAGCGGGGAGAGACCCAGTACTTC
TRBJ1-1 TRBV19 - - CASSNRQDIMNTEAFF TGTGCCAGTAGTAATCGACAGGATATCATGAACACTGAAGCTTTCTTT
TRBJ2-5 TRBV20-1 - TRBD2 CSAGSGGGQETQYF TGCAGTGCTGGAAGCGGCGGGGGCCAAGAGACCCAGTACTTC
TRBJ2-5 TRBV20-1 many - CSARAPEVETQYF TGCAGTGCTAGAGCCCCCGAGGTAGAGACCCAGTACTTC
TRBJ2-2 TRBV30 - - CAWSIYTLGELFF TGTGCCTGGAGTATCTACACCCTCGGGGAGCTGTTTTTT
TRBJ2-2 TRBV5-1 - - CASSLSVGLAANELFF TGCGCCAGCAGCTTATCAGTGGGACTCGCCGCCAATGAGCTGTTTTTT
TRBJ1-6 TRBV20-1 many - CSARATGTAFYNSPLHF TGCAGTGCTAGAGCCACGGGGACTGCGTTTTATAATTCACCCCTCCACTTT
TRBJ2-7 TRBV7-9 - TRBD1 CASRPDRERSAGMKQYF TGTGCCAGCAGGCCGGACAGGGAAAGATCCGCGGGCATGAAGCAGTACTTC
TRBJ2-5 TRBV9 - - CASSPYAGREETQYF TGTGCCAGCAGCCCCTACGCGGGTCGGGAAGAGACCCAGTACTTC
TRBJ1-2 TRBV2 - - CASHGTTSNYGYTF TGTGCCAGCCATGGGACGACATCGAACTATGGCTACACCTTC
TRBJ2-7 TRBV20-1 - TRBD2 CSASGLAGGGNEQYF TGCAGTGCTAGCGGACTAGCGGGAGGGGGTAATGAGCAGTACTTC